This is a list of T cell receptor beta chains from one sample in a study of blood T cells in healthy people across ages. TCRdb analysed the 5' RACE reads with MiXCR anew, one entry per CDR3 protein. The sample yields fewer than 750,000 distinct CDR3 sequences, around half seen once. The sample comprised blood. The receptors stem from a man of 80 years or more in good health. CDR3s include the opening cysteine and the closing phenylalanine or tryptophan. The order of the fields is V gene, J gene, clone size, D gene, CDR3 protein, CDR3 DNA. A D gene is named only where the DNA matches it firmly. The size entry is marked missing in some rows and otherwise reads once, few, many or a size class.

V gene: TRBV20-1; J gene: TRBJ2-3; clone size: few; D gene: .; CDR3 protein: CSARARRGYTDTQYF; CDR3 DNA: TGCAGTGCTAGAGCACGGAGAGGGTACACAGATACGCAGTATTTT
V gene: TRBV7-2; J gene: TRBJ2-3; clone size: .; D gene: TRBD2; CDR3 protein: CASSSQSSGSLDTQYF; CDR3 DNA: TGTGCCAGCAGCTCGCAGTCTAGCGGGAGTTTGGATACGCAGTATTTT
V gene: TRBV29-1; J gene: TRBJ2-4; clone size: few; D gene: TRBD2; CDR3 protein: CSGIRTRGSKNIQYF; CDR3 DNA: TGCAGCGGGATCCGGACTAGGGGTTCCAAAAACATTCAGTACTTC
V gene: TRBV7-2; J gene: TRBJ2-3; clone size: .; D gene: TRBD2; CDR3 protein: CASSLTSGRVDTQYF; CDR3 DNA: TGTGCCAGCAGCTTGACTAGCGGGAGGGTAGATACGCAGTATTTT
V gene: TRBV6-6; J gene: TRBJ2-7; clone size: many; D gene: TRBD1; CDR3 protein: CASRINRDRANEQYF; CDR3 DNA: TGTGCCAGCAGGATAAACCGGGACAGGGCCAACGAGCAGTACTTC
V gene: TRBV29-1; J gene: TRBJ2-2; clone size: few; D gene: .; CDR3 protein: CSVSRSGGELFF; CDR3 DNA: TGCAGCGTCTCGAGGAGCGGGGGGGAGCTGTTTTTT
V gene: TRBV6-1; J gene: TRBJ2-7; clone size: few; D gene: .; CDR3 protein: CASSEVGELYEQYF; CDR3 DNA: TGTGCCAGCAGTGAAGTTGGGGAACTCTACGAGCAGTACTTC
V gene: TRBV12-5; J gene: TRBJ2-3; clone size: .; D gene: .; CDR3 protein: CASGWGTSITDTQYF; CDR3 DNA: TGTGCTAGTGGCTGGGGGACATCGATCACAGATACGCAGTATTTT
V gene: TRBV6-6; J gene: TRBJ2-5; clone size: .; D gene: .; CDR3 protein: CTSALDPTETQYF; CDR3 DNA: TGTACCAGCGCCCTTGACCCGACGGAGACCCAGTACTTC
V gene: TRBV6-5; J gene: TRBJ2-5; clone size: few; D gene: .; CDR3 protein: CASSYSSGTLVQETQYF; CDR3 DNA: TGTGCCAGCAGTTACTCTTCCGGGACCCTCGTTCAAGAGACCCAGTACTTC
V gene: TRBV7-2; J gene: TRBJ1-1; clone size: .; D gene: .; CDR3 protein: CASSLPVGNTEAFF; CDR3 DNA: TGTGCCAGCAGCTTACCTGTTGGGAACACTGAAGCTTTCTTT
V gene: TRBV18; J gene: TRBJ2-5; clone size: .; D gene: TRBD1; CDR3 protein: CASSPGTGTQETQYF; CDR3 DNA: TGTGCCAGCTCACCCGGGACAGGGACTCAAGAGACCCAGTACTTC
V gene: TRBV7-2; J gene: TRBJ2-5; clone size: few; D gene: .; CDR3 protein: CASSPRPGSMGTQYF; CDR3 DNA: TGTGCCAGCAGCCCCCGCCCGGGAAGTATGGGGACCCAGTACTTC
V gene: TRBV20-1; J gene: TRBJ1-2; clone size: few; D gene: .; CDR3 protein: CSARVPGRDGGYTF; CDR3 DNA: TGCAGTGCTAGAGTTCCGGGCAGGGACGGTGGCTACACCTTC
V gene: TRBV28; J gene: TRBJ2-1; clone size: .; D gene: TRBD2; CDR3 protein: CASSFNLRTRGWDEQFF; CDR3 DNA: TGTGCCAGCAGTTTTAATCTTAGGACTAGAGGGTGGGATGAGCAGTTCTTC
V gene: TRBV2; J gene: TRBJ1-1; clone size: .; D gene: .; CDR3 protein: CASRGDLRLNTEAFF; CDR3 DNA: TGTGCCAGCAGGGGGGATCTCCGCTTGAACACTGAAGCTTTCTTT
V gene: TRBV2; J gene: TRBJ2-1; clone size: .; D gene: TRBD1; CDR3 protein: CASSRQGAAEQFF; CDR3 DNA: TGTGCCAGCAGTAGACAGGGGGCGGCGGAGCAGTTCTTC
V gene: TRBV27; J gene: TRBJ2-1; clone size: .; D gene: TRBD2; CDR3 protein: CASSSGTSGSSYSEQFF; CDR3 DNA: TGTGCCAGCAGTTCCGGGACTAGCGGGAGCTCCTACAGTGAGCAGTTCTTC
V gene: TRBV29-1; J gene: TRBJ2-3; clone size: .; D gene: TRBD2; CDR3 protein: CSVTRAGASDTQYF; CDR3 DNA: TGCAGCGTCACCCGGGCGGGAGCATCAGATACGCAGTATTTT
V gene: TRBV19; J gene: TRBJ1-6; clone size: .; D gene: .; CDR3 protein: CASSITRGDALHF; CDR3 DNA: TGTGCCAGTAGTATAACCCGGGGGGACGCTCTCCACTTT
V gene: TRBV7-9; J gene: TRBJ2-7; clone size: few; D gene: .; CDR3 protein: CASIEGELNYEQYF; CDR3 DNA: TGTGCCAGCATCGAAGGGGAGCTGAACTACGAGCAGTACTTC
V gene: TRBV20-1; J gene: TRBJ2-4; clone size: few; D gene: .; CDR3 protein: CSASRRVGKNIQYF; CDR3 DNA: TGCAGTGCTAGTAGGAGGGTCGGCAAAAACATTCAGTACTTC
V gene: TRBV6-5; J gene: TRBJ2-1; clone size: many; D gene: TRBD1; CDR3 protein: CASSYFDRATEQFF; CDR3 DNA: TGTGCCAGCAGTTACTTCGACAGGGCGACTGAGCAGTTCTTC
V gene: TRBV10-3; J gene: TRBJ2-4; clone size: few; D gene: TRBD2; CDR3 protein: CAISQRAGKDQNIQYF; CDR3 DNA: TGTGCCATCAGCCAGAGAGCGGGAAAGGACCAAAACATTCAGTACTTC
V gene: TRBV7-7; J gene: TRBJ2-1; clone size: .; D gene: TRBD1; CDR3 protein: CASSLAPGTGYFEQFF; CDR3 DNA: TGTGCTAGCAGCTTAGCCCCCGGGACAGGGTATTTTGAGCAGTTCTTC
V gene: TRBV27; J gene: TRBJ1-6; clone size: .; D gene: .; CDR3 protein: CASRGVGNSPLHF; CDR3 DNA: TGTGCCAGCAGAGGGGTCGGTAATTCACCCCTCCACTTT
V gene: TRBV7-9; J gene: TRBJ2-5; clone size: few; D gene: .; CDR3 protein: CASSPRVKETQYF; CDR3 DNA: TGTGCCAGCAGCCCGCGGGTGAAAGAGACCCAGTACTTC
V gene: TRBV12-3/TRBV12-4; J gene: TRBJ1-1; clone size: .; D gene: TRBD1; CDR3 protein: CASSKQGAGTEAFF; CDR3 DNA: TGTGCCAGCAGCAAACAGGGGGCCGGCACTGAAGCTTTCTTT
V gene: TRBV20-1; J gene: TRBJ1-2; clone size: few; D gene: TRBD1; CDR3 protein: CSVKGQDARLFYGYTF; CDR3 DNA: TGCAGTGTTAAGGGACAGGACGCGCGACTCTTCTATGGCTACACCTTC
V gene: TRBV7-2; J gene: TRBJ2-1; clone size: .; D gene: .; CDR3 protein: CASSLVSSTLDNEQFF; CDR3 DNA: TGTGCCAGCAGCTTAGTGTCTAGCACCCTTGACAATGAGCAGTTCTTC